This TCR beta chain stems from a study of blood T cells in healthy people across ages. Each donor gave roughly 9.8 milliliters of peripheral blood. Between the trimmed V and J ends, which lost 1 base and 4 bases, there was a span of 16 bases. CDR3 length: 16 amino acids. CDR1 and CDR2 (germline): MGHRA, YSYEKL. Study-wide findings and caveats: Leaving the PBMCs unsorted stopped any conclusive comparison of naive versus antigen-experienced cells.

A second PCR, run for roughly 7 to 12 cycles, used a sample-barcoded 5' primer plus a J-beta primer mix. TCRdb re-called the 5' RACE reads through MiXCR, storing one row per CDR3 protein. The data show some 1.5 million distinct CDR3 sequences, with 35% to 45% seen just once and around 4% held by the top ten. The table lists this clonotype with a count of one. Its antigen remains unknown. This chain connects TRBV4-1 to TRBJ2-5; TRBD1 might be the D (5 bases). Sequencing was done on a sample of blood. This TCR was recovered from a young woman in good health. CDR3 nucleotides: TGCGCCAGCAGCCAAGTTGTCTCCTTAGGGGCAGAGACCCAGTACTTC. Protein: CASSQVVSLGAETQYF.